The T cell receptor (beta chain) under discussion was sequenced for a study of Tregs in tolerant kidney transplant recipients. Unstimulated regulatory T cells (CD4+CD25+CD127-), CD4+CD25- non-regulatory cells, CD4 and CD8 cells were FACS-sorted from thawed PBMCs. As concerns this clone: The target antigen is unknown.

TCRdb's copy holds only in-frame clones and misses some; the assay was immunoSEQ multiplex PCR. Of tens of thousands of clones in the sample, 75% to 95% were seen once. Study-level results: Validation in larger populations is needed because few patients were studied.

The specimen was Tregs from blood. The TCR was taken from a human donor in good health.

CDR3 sequence: CASSPVGISGNTIYF. The CDR3, as DNA: TGCGCCAGCAGCCCCGTAGGGATCTCTGGAAACACCATATATTTT. The rearrangement joins TRBV5-1 to TRBJ1-3; D unresolved. The CDR3 loop spans 15 amino acids. Germline CDR1 reads SGHRS; CDR2 reads YFSETQ. V was clipped by 4 bases and J by 0 bases, with 11 bases between them. The complete variable domain, with remaining parts taken from reference TRBV5-1 and TRBJ1-3, reads KAGVTQTPRYLIKTRGQQVTLSCSPISGHRSVSWYQQTPGQGLQFLFEYFSETQRNKGNFPGRFSGRQFSNSRSEMNVSTLELGDSALYLCASSPVGISGNTIYFGEGSWLTVV.